Listed below are T cell receptor beta chains from one sample, sequenced in a study of OX40 agonist ivuxolimab in advanced cancers. Repertoires were generated with immunoSEQ multiplex PCR, while TCRdb's copy carries only in-frame clones and drops some. The table lists 60,000 to 65,000 clones, 70% to 90% of them singletons, with 3% in the top ten. The material sequenced was CD4+ or CD8+ T cells sorted from blood, taken in a trial of the OX40 agonist ivuxolimab. These receptors were obtained from an adult with an advanced solid tumor such as melanoma, head and neck, liver or kidney cancer. CDR3s include the opening cysteine and the closing phenylalanine or tryptophan. Each record gives: clone size, J gene, D gene, V gene, CDR3 protein, CDR3 DNA. The D gene is left open where the match is weak. The listing skips clone size in some rows; elsewhere it reads once, few, many or a size class.

size: -
J: TRBJ2-5
D: -
V: TRBV9
CDR3: CASSVEGWRAETQYF
DNA: TGTGCCAGCAGCGTAGAAGGATGGCGGGCGGAGACCCAGTACTTC

size: -
J: TRBJ2-5
D: TRBD2
V: TRBV7-2
CDR3: CASSPGLAGGIQETQYF
DNA: TGTGCCAGCAGCCCGGGACTAGCGGGGGGCATCCAAGAGACCCAGTACTTC

size: once
J: TRBJ2-1
D: -
V: TRBV5-4
CDR3: CASSASTGYNEQFF
DNA: TGTGCCAGCAGCGCGTCGACTGGATACAATGAGCAGTTCTTC

size: few
J: TRBJ2-7
D: -
V: TRBV28
CDR3: CASSPKPYMVGEQYF
DNA: TGTGCCAGCAGTCCGAAACCTTATATGGTAGGCGAGCAGTACTTC

size: -
J: TRBJ2-7
D: -
V: TRBV6-6
CDR3: CASSYRAESYEQYF
DNA: TGTGCCAGCAGTTACAGAGCGGAGTCCTACGAGCAGTACTTC

size: -
J: TRBJ2-3
D: TRBD2
V: TRBV7-2
CDR3: CASSTPGLTDTQYF
DNA: TGTGCCAGCAGCACCCCGGGACTAACAGATACGCAGTATTTT

size: few
J: TRBJ2-3
D: TRBD1
V: TRBV29-1
CDR3: CSAWTGMADTQYF
DNA: TGCAGCGCCTGGACAGGGATGGCTGATACGCAGTATTTT

size: -
J: TRBJ2-5
D: -
V: TRBV29-1
CDR3: CSVLTRGRETQYF
DNA: TGCAGCGTCCTCACACGGGGGCGGGAGACCCAGTACTTC

size: once
J: TRBJ1-6
D: -
V: TRBV6-6
CDR3: CASSSNSKSPLHF
DNA: TGTGCCAGCAGTTCTAACAGTAAATCACCCCTCCACTTT

size: -
J: TRBJ2-7
D: TRBD2
V: TRBV10-3
CDR3: CAIRKREGGEQYF
DNA: TGTGCCATCAGGAAGCGGGAGGGGGGCGAGCAGTACTTC

size: -
J: TRBJ1-6
D: -
V: TRBV4-2
CDR3: CASSQVTGGRGSRPLHF
DNA: TGTGCCAGCAGCCAAGTCACGGGTGGCAGGGGCTCGCGGCCCCTCCACTTT

size: -
J: TRBJ2-5
D: -
V: TRBV18
CDR3: CASSPPEGRETQYF
DNA: TGTGCCAGCTCACCACCGGAGGGGAGGGAGACCCAGTACTTC

size: once
J: TRBJ2-7
D: -
V: TRBV7-3
CDR3: CASSLSPAYEQYF
DNA: TGTGCCAGCAGCTTATCTCCGGCCTACGAGCAGTACTTC

size: -
J: TRBJ1-6
D: -
V: TRBV5-1
CDR3: CASSPGDGNSPLHF
DNA: TGCGCCAGCAGCCCGGGGGATGGGAATTCACCCCTCCACTTT

size: few
J: TRBJ2-3
D: TRBD2
V: TRBV9
CDR3: CASSIPSGESTDTQYF
DNA: TGTGCCAGCAGCATACCGAGCGGGGAAAGCACAGATACGCAGTATTTT

size: -
J: TRBJ2-7
D: -
V: TRBV4-2
CDR3: CASSQASGFNEQYF
DNA: TGTGCCAGCAGCCAAGCTTCGGGGTTTAATGAGCAGTACTTC

size: -
J: TRBJ2-5
D: -
V: TRBV28
CDR3: CASSLVAETQYF
DNA: TGTGCCAGCAGTTTAGTTGCAGAGACCCAGTACTTC

size: few
J: TRBJ1-1
D: -
V: TRBV18
CDR3: CASSPVGVRGTEAFF
DNA: TGTGCCAGCTCACCAGTTGGAGTCCGAGGCACTGAAGCTTTCTTT

size: -
J: TRBJ2-7
D: TRBD2
V: TRBV7-8
CDR3: CASSRGLAGSYEQYF
DNA: TGTGCCAGCAGCCGGGGACTAGCGGGATCCTACGAGCAGTACTTC

size: -
J: TRBJ2-7
D: -
V: TRBV4-1
CDR3: CASSQGGARHYEQYF
DNA: TGCGCCAGCAGCCAAGGGGGTGCGAGACACTACGAGCAGTACTTC

size: -
J: TRBJ2-2
D: -
V: TRBV7-7
CDR3: CASSLVGAFTGELFF
DNA: TGTGCTAGCAGCTTAGTAGGGGCCTTCACCGGGGAGCTGTTTTTT

size: -
J: TRBJ1-1
D: TRBD1
V: TRBV18
CDR3: CASSQQGESTEAFF
DNA: TGTGCCAGCTCACAACAGGGGGAGAGCACTGAAGCTTTCTTT

size: -
J: TRBJ1-2
D: TRBD1
V: TRBV4-1
CDR3: CASSRSGGAYGYTF
DNA: TGCGCCAGCAGCCGTTCAGGGGGGGCCTATGGCTACACCTTC

size: -
J: TRBJ2-1
D: TRBD2
V: TRBV30
CDR3: CAWDPGGSSYNEQFF
DNA: TGTGCCTGGGACCCGGGGGGTAGCTCCTACAATGAGCAGTTCTTC

size: -
J: TRBJ2-5
D: -
V: TRBV4-3
CDR3: CASSQDLGSQETQYF
DNA: TGCGCCAGCAGCCAAGATCTGGGCAGTCAAGAGACCCAGTACTTC

size: -
J: TRBJ2-1
D: -
V: TRBV28
CDR3: CASSSLPYNEQFF
DNA: TGTGCCAGCAGCTCCCTCCCCTACAATGAGCAGTTCTTC

size: once
J: TRBJ2-1
D: TRBD2
V: TRBV2
CDR3: CASSDGTSGSGEQFF
DNA: TGTGCCAGCAGTGACGGGACTAGCGGGAGTGGTGAGCAGTTCTTC

size: -
J: TRBJ2-1
D: -
V: TRBV14
CDR3: CASSQRGASYNEQFF
DNA: TGTGCCAGCAGCCAAAGGGGAGCCTCCTACAATGAGCAGTTCTTC

size: medium-sized
J: TRBJ2-7
D: -
V: TRBV7-2
CDR3: CASSLRVDEQYF
DNA: TGTGCCAGCAGCCTCAGGGTGGACGAGCAGTACTTC

size: -
J: TRBJ2-2
D: -
V: TRBV28
CDR3: CASSLTEGELFF
DNA: TGTGCCAGCAGTTTAACGGAAGGGGAGCTGTTTTTT

size: once
J: TRBJ2-3
D: -
V: TRBV18
CDR3: CASSPRFGDTQYF
DNA: TGTGCCAGCTCACCACGGTTTGGCGATACGCAGTATTTT